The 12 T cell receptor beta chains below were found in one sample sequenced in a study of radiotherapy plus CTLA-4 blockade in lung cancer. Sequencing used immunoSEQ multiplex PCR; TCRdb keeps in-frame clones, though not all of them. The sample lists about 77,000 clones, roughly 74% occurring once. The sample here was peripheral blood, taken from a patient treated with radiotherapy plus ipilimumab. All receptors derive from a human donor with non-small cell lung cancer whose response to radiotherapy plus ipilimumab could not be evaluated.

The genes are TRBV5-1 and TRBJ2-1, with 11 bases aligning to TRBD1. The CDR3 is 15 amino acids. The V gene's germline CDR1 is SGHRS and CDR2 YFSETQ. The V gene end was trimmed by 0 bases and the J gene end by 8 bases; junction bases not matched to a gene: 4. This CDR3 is CASSLEGQGVDEQFF. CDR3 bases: TGCGCCAGCAGCTTGGAGGGACAGGGGGTCGATGAGCAGTTCTTC.

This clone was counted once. CDR3: CASSPGTGRETQYF. CDR3 DNA sequence: TGCGCCAGCAGCCCCGGGACAGGTAGAGAGACCCAGTACTTC. The rearrangement joins TRBV5-1 to TRBJ2-5; 8 nucleotides agree with TRBD1. V lost 4 bases, J lost 4 bases, and 6 bases stayed unmatched. Per the germline V gene, CDR1 is SGHRS and CDR2 is YFSETQ. This CDR3 has 14 residues.

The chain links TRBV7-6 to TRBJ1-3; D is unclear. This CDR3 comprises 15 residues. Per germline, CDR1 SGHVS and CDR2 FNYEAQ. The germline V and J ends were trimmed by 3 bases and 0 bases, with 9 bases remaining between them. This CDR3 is CASSFGSLSGNTIYF. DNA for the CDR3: TGTGCCAGCAGCTTTGGCAGTCTCTCTGGAAACACCATATATTTT.

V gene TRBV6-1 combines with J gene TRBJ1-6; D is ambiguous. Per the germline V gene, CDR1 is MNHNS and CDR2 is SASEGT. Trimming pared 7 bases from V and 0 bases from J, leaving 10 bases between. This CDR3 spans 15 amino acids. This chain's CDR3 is CASTVVSSYNSPLHF. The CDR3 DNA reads TGTGCCAGCACCGTGGTGAGCTCCTATAATTCACCCCTCCACTTT.

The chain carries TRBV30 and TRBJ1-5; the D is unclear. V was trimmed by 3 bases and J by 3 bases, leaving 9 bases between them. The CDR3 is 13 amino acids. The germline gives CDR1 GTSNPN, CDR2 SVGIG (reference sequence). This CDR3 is CAWRAGVNQPQHF. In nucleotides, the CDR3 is TGTGCCTGGAGGGCCGGGGTCAATCAGCCCCAGCATTTT.

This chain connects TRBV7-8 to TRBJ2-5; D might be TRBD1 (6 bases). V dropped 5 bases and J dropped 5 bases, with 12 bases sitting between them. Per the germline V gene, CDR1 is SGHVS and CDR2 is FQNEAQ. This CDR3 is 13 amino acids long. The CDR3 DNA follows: TGTGCCAGCAGCACAGGGAAGGAGGAGACCCAGTACTTC. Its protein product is CASSTGKEETQYF.

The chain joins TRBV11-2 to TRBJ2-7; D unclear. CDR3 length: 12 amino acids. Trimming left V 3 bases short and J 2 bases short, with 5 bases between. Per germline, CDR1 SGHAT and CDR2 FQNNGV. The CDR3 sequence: CASSFRTYEQYF. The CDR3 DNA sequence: TGTGCCAGCAGCTTTAGAACCTACGAGCAGTACTTC.

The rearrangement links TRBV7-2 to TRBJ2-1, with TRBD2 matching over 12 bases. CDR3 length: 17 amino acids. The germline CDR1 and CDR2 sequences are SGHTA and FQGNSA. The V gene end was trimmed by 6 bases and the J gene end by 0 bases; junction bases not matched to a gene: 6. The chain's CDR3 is CASRSPGLAGSYNEQFF. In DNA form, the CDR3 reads TGTGCCAGCAGGTCACCGGGACTAGCGGGCTCCTACAATGAGCAGTTCTTC. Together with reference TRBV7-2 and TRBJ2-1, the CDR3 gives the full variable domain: GAGVSQSPSNKVTEKGKDVELRCDPISGHTALYWYRQSLGQGLEFLIYFQGNSAPDKSGLPSDRFSAERTGGSVSTLTIQRTQQEDSAVYLCASRSPGLAGSYNEQFFGPGTRLTVL.

The CDR3 DNA reads as TGTGCCTGGAGTGTACCCCGCCCGACAACACAGCCCCAGCATTTT. Its protein product is CAWSVPRPTTQPQHF. The chain recombines TRBV30 with TRBJ1-5, with D unresolved. This CDR3 is built from 15 residues. Trimming removed 0 bases from V and 7 bases from J, with 16 bases in between. Germline V gene lookup returns CDR1 GTSNPN and CDR2 SVGIG (reference sequence).

The CDR3 DNA is TGTGCCAGCAGCTTAGTTGGGGCTATCACAGATACGCAGTATTTT. Amino acid sequence: CASSLVGAITDTQYF. The V gene is TRBV11-2, the J gene TRBJ2-3; TRBD1 is a possible D gene (5 bases). The V gene's germline CDR1 is SGHAT and CDR2 FQNNGV. The germline V and J ends were trimmed by 1 base and 2 bases, with 10 bases remaining between them. The CDR3 covers 15 residues.

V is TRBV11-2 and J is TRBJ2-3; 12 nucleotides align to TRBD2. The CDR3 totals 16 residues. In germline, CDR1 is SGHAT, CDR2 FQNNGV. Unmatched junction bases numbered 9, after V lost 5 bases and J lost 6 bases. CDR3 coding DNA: TGTGCCAGCAGCGGAAGACTAGCGGGGGAGACGGATACGCAGTATTTT. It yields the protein CASSGRLAGETDTQYF.

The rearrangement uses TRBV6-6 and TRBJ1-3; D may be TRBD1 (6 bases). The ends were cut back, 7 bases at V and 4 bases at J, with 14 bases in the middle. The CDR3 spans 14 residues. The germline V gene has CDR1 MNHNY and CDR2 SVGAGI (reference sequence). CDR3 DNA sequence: TGTGCCAGCACCCCGGGGGGCTTCGGAAACACCATATATTTT. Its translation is CASTPGGFGNTIYF.